This T cell receptor beta chain was recovered during a study of T cells expressing NK-cell markers. TCRdb reprocessed the 5' RACE reads and keeps a single row for each CDR3 protein, giving no DNA. The sample yields 550,000 or so distinct CDR3 sequences, of which the top ten take up 3.5% to 4.5%. Germline values: CDR1 MNHEY, CDR2 SMNVEV (reference sequence). CDR3 length: 12 amino acids. Sequencing used blood T cells: a sorted CD56 or NKG2C T cell subset, CD4+ or CD8+ T cells, or bulk PBMC T cells (not recorded which). The V gene is TRBV27, the J gene TRBJ2-1. The sequence was collected from a man younger than 35 in good health. CDR3 in amino acids: CASGVFYNEQFF.